Below, 5 T cell receptor beta chains from the same sample are listed, as sequenced in a study of blood T cell repertoires in COVID-19. Using immunoSEQ multiplex PCR, the repertoire was profiled, and TCRdb retains in-frame clones only, with some absent. The table has about 130,000 clones, under 90% seen once. What was sequenced was peripheral blood. The receptors derive from a woman aged 55-70 years with active or convalescent COVID-19.

The chain recombines TRBV10-3 with TRBJ2-1; TRBD1 agrees at 8 bases. The CDR3 extends over 16 amino acids. V shed 2 bases and J 4 bases; nucleotides not matched to a gene: 7. Germline V gene data show CDR1 as ENHRY and CDR2 as SYGVKD. The CDR3 loop is CAISEPGQGFYNEQFF. In nucleotides, the CDR3 is TGTGCCATCAGTGAGCCAGGACAGGGATTTTACAATGAGCAGTTCTTC.

This clone occurred a few times. The chain links TRBV7-9 to TRBJ1-2, with TRBD1 as a possible D gene (5 bases). The CDR3 length is 15 residues. CDR1 and CDR2 (germline): SEHNR, FQNEAQ (reference sequence). The V end was cut by 4 bases, the J end by 2 bases, with 14 bases between. CDR3 amino acids: CASSSARQGNYGYTF. The CDR3, as DNA: TGTGCCAGCAGCTCCGCCCGGCAGGGCAACTATGGCTACACCTTC.

J is TRBJ2-1 and V is TRBV4-1, with 11 bases matching TRBD2. Losses at the gene ends were 5 bases for V and 3 bases for J; bases not matched to a gene: 0. This CDR3 is 14 amino acids long. From germline, CDR1 is MGHRA and CDR2 YSYEKL. DNA of the CDR3: TGCGCCAGCAGCGGGACTAGCGGCTACAATGAGCAGTTCTTC. It translates to CASSGTSGYNEQFF.

Only one count was recorded for this clone. DNA for the CDR3: TGTGCCACCAGTGCCCGGGACAGGGGCATCAATCAGCCCCAGCATTTT. Its protein is CATSARDRGINQPQHF. This chain uses TRBV24-1 with TRBJ1-5; 10 positions match TRBD1. There are 16 residues in the CDR3. J gave up 3 bases and V 5 bases, and 6 bases lay outside the gene matches. Germline CDR1 and CDR2: KGHDR and SFDVKD.

The chain has TRBV18 and TRBJ2-3; 9 bases match TRBD2. CDR3 length: 18 amino acids. V gave up 3 bases and J gave up 3 bases; unmatched junction bases: 13. The V gene's germline CDR1 is KGHSH and CDR2 LQKENI. The CDR3 coding sequence is TGTGCCAGCTCACCCCGTTCCGGGATTAGCGGGAGTACAGATACGCAGTATTTT. Residues: CASSPRSGISGSTDTQYF.